This T cell receptor beta chain was observed in a study of identical twins. This clonotype was recorded a few times. What it binds is unknown. Germline V gene sequence: CDR1 MDHEN, CDR2 SYDVKM. The CDR3 contains 14 residues. The germline V and J ends were trimmed by 3 bases and 7 bases, with 12 bases remaining between them. Study findings and constraints: The presence of invariant MAIT and iNKT cells could partly confound analyses of zero-insertion sequences. There was an excess of low generation probability in the out-of-frame alpha sequences that twins shared.

TCRdb passed the 5' RACE reads through MiXCR, listing each CDR3 protein once. The table has 350,000 to 600,000 distinct CDR3 sequences, 14% seen once. The same specimen was also included in a second study, on yellow fever vaccine responses in identical twins.

The chain links TRBV28 to TRBJ1-4, with a tentative D call TRBD1 (6 bases). Sequenced material: CD4+ T cells sorted from blood. The receptor was isolated from a woman younger than 35 in good health. The CDR3 loop is CASSFWRGSEKLFF. In DNA form, the CDR3 reads TGTGCCAGCAGTTTTTGGAGGGGGAGTGAAAAACTGTTTTTT.